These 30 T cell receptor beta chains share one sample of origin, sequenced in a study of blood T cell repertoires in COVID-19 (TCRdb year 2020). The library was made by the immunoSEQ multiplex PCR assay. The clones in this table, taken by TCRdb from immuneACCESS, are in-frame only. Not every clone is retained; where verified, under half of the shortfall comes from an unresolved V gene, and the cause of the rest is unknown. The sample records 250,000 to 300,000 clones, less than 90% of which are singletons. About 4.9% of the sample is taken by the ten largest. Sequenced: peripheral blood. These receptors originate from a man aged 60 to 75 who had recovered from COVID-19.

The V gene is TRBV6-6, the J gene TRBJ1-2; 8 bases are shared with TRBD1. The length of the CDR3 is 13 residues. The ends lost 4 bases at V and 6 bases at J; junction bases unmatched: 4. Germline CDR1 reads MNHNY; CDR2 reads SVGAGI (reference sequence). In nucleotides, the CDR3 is TGTGCCAGCAGTTCACAGGGGGAGAATGGCTACACCTTC. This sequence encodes CASSSQGENGYTF.

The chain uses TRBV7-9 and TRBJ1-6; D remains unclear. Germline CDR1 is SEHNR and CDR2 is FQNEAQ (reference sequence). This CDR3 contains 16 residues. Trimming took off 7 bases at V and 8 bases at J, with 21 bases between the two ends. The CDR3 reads CASKLRPFGDDSPLHF. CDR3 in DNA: TGTGCCAGCAAACTGCGGCCGTTCGGGGATGATTCACCCCTCCACTTT. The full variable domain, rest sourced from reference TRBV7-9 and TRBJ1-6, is DTGVSQNPRHKITKRGQNVTFRCDPISEHNRLYWYRQTLGQGPEFLTYFQNEAQLEKSRLLSDRFSAERPKGSFSTLEIQRTEQGDSAMYLCASKLRPFGDDSPLHFGNGTRLTVT.

CDR3 bases: TGTGCCAGCAGCTCACCGACAGGCCAAGAGACCCAGTACTTC. Its protein is CASSSPTGQETQYF. V usage is TRBV7-8 and J usage is TRBJ2-5, with TRBD1 as a possible D gene (6 bases). V was trimmed by 4 bases and J by 1 base, leaving 10 bases between them. CDR1 and CDR2 from the germline V gene are SGHVS and FQNEAQ. The CDR3 extends over 14 amino acids.

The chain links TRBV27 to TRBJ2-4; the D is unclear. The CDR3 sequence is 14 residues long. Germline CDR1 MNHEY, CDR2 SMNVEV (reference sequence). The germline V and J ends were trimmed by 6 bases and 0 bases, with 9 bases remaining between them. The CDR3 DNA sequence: TGTGCCAGCAGCCCCTTTTTAGCCAAAAACATTCAGTACTTC. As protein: CASSPFLAKNIQYF.

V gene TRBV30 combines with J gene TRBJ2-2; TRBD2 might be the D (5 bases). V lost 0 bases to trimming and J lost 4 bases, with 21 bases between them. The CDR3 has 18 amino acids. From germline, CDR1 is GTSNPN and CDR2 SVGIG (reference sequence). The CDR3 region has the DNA TGTGCCTGGAGTGTATATCGTAGCGTGGGCGGATTCACCGGGGAGCTGTTTTTT. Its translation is CAWSVYRSVGGFTGELFF.

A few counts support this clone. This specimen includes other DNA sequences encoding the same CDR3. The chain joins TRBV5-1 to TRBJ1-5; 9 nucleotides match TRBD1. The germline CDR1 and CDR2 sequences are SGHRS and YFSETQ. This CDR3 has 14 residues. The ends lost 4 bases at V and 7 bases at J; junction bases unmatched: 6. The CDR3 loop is CASSPGQGNQPQHF. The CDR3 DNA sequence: TGCGCCAGCAGCCCGGGACAGGGTAACCAGCCCCAGCATTTT.

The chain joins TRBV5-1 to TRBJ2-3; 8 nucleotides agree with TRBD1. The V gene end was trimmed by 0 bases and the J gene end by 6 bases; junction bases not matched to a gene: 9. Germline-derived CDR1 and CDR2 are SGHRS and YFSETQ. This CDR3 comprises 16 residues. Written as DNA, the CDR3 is TGCGCCAGCAGCTTGGCCAGTGGGACAGGCGGGGATACGCAGTATTTT. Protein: CASSLASGTGGDTQYF.

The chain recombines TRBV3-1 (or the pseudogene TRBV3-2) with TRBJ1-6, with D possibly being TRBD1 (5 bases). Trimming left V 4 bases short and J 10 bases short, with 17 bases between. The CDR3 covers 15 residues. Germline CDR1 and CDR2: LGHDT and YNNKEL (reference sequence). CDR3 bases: TGTGCCAGCAGCCTCCGGGGCAGGGAGGGCTCACCCCTCCACTTT. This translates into CASSLRGREGSPLHF.

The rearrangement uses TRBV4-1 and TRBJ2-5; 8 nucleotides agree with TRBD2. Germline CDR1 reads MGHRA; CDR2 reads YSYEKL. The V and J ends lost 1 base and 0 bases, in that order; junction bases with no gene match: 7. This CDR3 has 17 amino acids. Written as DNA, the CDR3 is TGCGCCAGCAGCCAAGCGGGGGCTAGCGGGCACCAAGAGACCCAGTACTTC. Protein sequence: CASSQAGASGHQETQYF.

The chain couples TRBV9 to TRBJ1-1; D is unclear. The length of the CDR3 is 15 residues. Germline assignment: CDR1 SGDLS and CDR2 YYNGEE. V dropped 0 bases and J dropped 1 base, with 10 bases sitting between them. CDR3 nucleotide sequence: TGTGCCAGCAGCGTAGTCGAGACACAGAACACTGAAGCTTTCTTT. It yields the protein CASSVVETQNTEAFF.

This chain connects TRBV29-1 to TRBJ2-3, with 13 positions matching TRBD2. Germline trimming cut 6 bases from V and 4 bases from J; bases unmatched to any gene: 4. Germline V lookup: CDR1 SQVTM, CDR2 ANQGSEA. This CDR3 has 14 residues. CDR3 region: CSVGLAGVPDTQYF. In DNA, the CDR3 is TGCAGCGTCGGACTAGCGGGAGTCCCAGATACGCAGTATTTT.

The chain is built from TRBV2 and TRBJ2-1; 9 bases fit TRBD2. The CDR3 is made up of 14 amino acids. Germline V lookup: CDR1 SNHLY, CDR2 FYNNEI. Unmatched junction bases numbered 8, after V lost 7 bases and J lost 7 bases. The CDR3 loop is CASTSGRTGNEQFF. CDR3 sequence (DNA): TGTGCCAGCACGAGCGGGAGGACCGGGAATGAGCAGTTCTTC.

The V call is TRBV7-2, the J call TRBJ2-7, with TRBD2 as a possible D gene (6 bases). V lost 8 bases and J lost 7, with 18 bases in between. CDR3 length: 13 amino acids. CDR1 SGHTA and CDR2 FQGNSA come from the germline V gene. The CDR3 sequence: CASLNSPGREQYF. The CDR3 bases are TGTGCCAGCCTTAACTCTCCGGGGAGGGAGCAGTACTTC.

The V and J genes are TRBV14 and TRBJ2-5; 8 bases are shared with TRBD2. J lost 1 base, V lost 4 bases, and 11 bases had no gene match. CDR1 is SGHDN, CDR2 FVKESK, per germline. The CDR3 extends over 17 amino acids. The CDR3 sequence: CASSRFKRESPQETQYF. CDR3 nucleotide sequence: TGTGCCAGCAGCCGATTTAAGCGGGAGAGCCCCCAAGAGACCCAGTACTTC.

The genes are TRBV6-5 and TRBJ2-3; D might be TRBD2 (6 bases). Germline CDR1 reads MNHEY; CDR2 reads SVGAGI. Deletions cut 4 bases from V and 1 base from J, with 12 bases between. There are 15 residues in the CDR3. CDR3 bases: TGTGCCAGCAGTTTACTGGGGGAGGGCACAGATACGCAGTATTTT. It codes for CASSLLGEGTDTQYF.

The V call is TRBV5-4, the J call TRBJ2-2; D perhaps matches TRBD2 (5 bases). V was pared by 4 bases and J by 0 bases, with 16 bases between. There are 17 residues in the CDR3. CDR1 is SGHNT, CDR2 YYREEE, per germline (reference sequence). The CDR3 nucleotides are TGTGCCAGCAGCAAACCCCTCCCGGGGACGAACACCGGGGAGCTGTTTTTT. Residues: CASSKPLPGTNTGELFF.

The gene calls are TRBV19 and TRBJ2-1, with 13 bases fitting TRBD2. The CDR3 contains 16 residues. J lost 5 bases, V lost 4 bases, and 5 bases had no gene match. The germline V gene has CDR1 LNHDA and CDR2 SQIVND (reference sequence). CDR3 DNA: TGTGCCAGTAGTAAAAGGACTAGCGGGAGCGACAATGAGCAGTTCTTC. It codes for CASSKRTSGSDNEQFF. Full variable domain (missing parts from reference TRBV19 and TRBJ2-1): DGGITQSPKYLFRKEGQNVTLSCEQNLNHDAMYWYRQDPGQGLRLIYYSQIVNDFQKGDIAEGYSVSREKKESFPLTVTSAQKNPTAFYLCASSKRTSGSDNEQFFGPGTRLTVL.

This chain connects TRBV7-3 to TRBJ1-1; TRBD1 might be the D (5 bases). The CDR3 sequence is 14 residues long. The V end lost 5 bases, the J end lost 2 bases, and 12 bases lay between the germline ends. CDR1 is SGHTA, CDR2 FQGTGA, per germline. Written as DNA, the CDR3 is TGTGCCAGCAGCCCGGGGGAGGGAAACACTGAAGCTTTCTTT. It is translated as CASSPGEGNTEAFF.

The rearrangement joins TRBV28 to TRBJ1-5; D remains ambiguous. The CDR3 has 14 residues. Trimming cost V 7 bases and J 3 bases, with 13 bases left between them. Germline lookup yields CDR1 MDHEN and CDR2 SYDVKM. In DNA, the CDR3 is TGTGCCAGCACCCGGAGGGAGAACAATCAGCCCCAGCATTTT. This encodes CASTRRENNQPQHF.

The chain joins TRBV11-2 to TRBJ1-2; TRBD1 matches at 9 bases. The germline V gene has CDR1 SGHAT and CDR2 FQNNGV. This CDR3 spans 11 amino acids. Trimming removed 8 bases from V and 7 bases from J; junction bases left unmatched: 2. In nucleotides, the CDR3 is TGTGCCAGCCGACAGGGGGGTGGCTACACCTTC. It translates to CASRQGGGYTF.

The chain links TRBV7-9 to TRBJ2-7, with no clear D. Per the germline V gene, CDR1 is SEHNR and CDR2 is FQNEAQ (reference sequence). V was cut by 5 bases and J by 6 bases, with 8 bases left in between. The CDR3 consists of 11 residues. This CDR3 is CASSISLEQYF. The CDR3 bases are TGTGCCAGCAGCATCTCTCTCGAGCAGTACTTC.

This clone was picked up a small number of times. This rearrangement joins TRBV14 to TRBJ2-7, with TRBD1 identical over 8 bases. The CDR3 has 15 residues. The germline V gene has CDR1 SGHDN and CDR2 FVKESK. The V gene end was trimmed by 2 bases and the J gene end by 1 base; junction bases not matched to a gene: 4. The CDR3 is CASSQRTGSSYEQYF. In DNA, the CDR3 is TGTGCCAGCAGCCAACGGACAGGGTCATCCTACGAGCAGTACTTC.

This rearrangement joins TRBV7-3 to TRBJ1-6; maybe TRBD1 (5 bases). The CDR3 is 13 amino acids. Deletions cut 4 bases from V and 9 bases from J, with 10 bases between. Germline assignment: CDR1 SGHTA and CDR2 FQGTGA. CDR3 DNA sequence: TGTGCCAGCAGCTCAGGGATAGGTTCACCCCTCCACTTT. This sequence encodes CASSSGIGSPLHF. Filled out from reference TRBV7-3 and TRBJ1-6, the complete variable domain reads GAGVSQTPSNKVTEKGKYVELRCDPISGHTALYWYRQSLGQGPEFLIYFQGTGAADDSGLPNDRFFAVRPEGSVSTLKIQRTERGDSAVYLCASSSGIGSPLHFGNGTRLTVT.

CDR3 sequence reads: CASSLGSPSSYNEQFF. For the CDR3, the DNA is TGCGCCAGCAGCTTGGGCTCACCGAGCTCCTACAATGAGCAGTTCTTC. This sequence joins TRBV5-1 and TRBJ2-1; D not certain. V lost 0 bases and J 0 bases, leaving 10 bases between the germline ends. The CDR3 runs 16 residues. CDR1 SGHRS and CDR2 YFSETQ come from the germline V gene.

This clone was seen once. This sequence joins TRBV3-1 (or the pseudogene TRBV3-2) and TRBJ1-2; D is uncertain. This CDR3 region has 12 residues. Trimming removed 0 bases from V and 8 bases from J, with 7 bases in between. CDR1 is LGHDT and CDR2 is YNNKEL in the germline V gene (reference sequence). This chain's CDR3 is CASSQESGGYTF. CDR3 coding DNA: TGTGCCAGCAGCCAAGAGTCCGGGGGCTACACCTTC.

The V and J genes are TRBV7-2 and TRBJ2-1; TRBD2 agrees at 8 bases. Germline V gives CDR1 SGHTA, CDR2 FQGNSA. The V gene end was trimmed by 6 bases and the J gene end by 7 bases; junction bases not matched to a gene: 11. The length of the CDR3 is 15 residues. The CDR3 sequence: CASRQESGSFNEQFF. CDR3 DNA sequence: TGTGCCAGCAGGCAGGAGAGCGGGAGTTTTAATGAGCAGTTCTTC.

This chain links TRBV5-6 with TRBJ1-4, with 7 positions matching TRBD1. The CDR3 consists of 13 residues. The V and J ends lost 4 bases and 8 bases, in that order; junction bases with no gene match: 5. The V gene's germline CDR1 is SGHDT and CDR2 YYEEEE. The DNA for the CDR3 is TGTGCCAGCAGCGGCAGGGGGTACGAAAAACTGTTTTTT. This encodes CASSGRGYEKLFF.

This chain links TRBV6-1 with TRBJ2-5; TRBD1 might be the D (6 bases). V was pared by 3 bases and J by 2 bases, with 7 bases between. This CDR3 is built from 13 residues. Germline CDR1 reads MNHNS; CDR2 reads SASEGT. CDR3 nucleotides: TGTGCCAGCAGTGACAGGGGTCAAGAGACCCAGTACTTC. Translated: CASSDRGQETQYF.

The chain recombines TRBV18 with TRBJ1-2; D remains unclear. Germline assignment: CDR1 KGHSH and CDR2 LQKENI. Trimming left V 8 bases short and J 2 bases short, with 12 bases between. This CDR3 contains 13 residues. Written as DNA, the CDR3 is TGTGCCAGCCGGTCGTCCCTAAACTATGGCTACACCTTC. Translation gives CASRSSLNYGYTF.

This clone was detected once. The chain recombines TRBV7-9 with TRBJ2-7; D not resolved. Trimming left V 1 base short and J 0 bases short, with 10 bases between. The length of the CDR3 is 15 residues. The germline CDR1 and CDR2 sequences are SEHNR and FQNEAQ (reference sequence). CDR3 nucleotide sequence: TGTGCCAGCAGCTTAGGAGGATTAAGCTCCTACGAGCAGTACTTC. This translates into CASSLGGLSSYEQYF. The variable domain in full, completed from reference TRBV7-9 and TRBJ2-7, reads DTGVSQNPRHKITKRGQNVTFRCDPISEHNRLYWYRQTLGQGPEFLTYFQNEAQLEKSRLLSDRFSAERPKGSFSTLEIQRTEQGDSAMYLCASSLGGLSSYEQYFGPGTRLTVT.